These 31 T cell receptor beta chains originate from one sample sequenced in a study of OX40 agonist ivuxolimab in advanced cancers. Using immunoSEQ multiplex PCR, the repertoire was profiled, and TCRdb retains in-frame clones only, with some absent. Of 40,000 to 55,000 clones in the sample, 88% were seen once. This specimen consisted of CD4+ or CD8+ T cells sorted from blood, obtained in a trial of the OX40 agonist ivuxolimab. These receptors all stem from an adult with an advanced solid tumor such as melanoma, head and neck, liver or kidney cancer.

In DNA, the CDR3 is TGTGCCAGCAGTGGACAGGATGCAACTAATGAAAAACTGTTTTTT. This translates into CASSGQDATNEKLFF. The J gene is TRBJ1-4, the V gene TRBV2, with D possibly TRBD1 on 6 matching bases. V shed 4 bases and J shed 0 bases, with 9 bases lying between them. The CDR3 spans 15 residues. Looked up from germline, CDR1 is SNHLY and CDR2 is FYNNEI. Full variable domain (missing parts from reference TRBV2 and TRBJ1-4): EPEVTQTPSHQVTQMGQEVILRCVPISNHLYFYWYRQILGQKVEFLVSFYNNEISEKSEIFDDQFSVERPDGSNFTLKIRSTKLEDSAMYFCASSGQDATNEKLFFGSGTQLSVL.

The rearrangement links TRBV4-2 to TRBJ2-1; TRBD2 agrees at 7 bases. The CDR3 is 16 amino acids. Trimming removed 3 bases from V and 7 bases from J; junction bases left unmatched: 12. CDR1 LGHNA and CDR2 YNFKEQ come from the germline V gene. The CDR3 nucleotides are TGTGCCAGCAGCCACCTGCTAGCGGAGCTCTGGAATGAGCAGTTCTTC. Translating it yields CASSHLLAELWNEQFF.

This chain uses TRBV15 with TRBJ2-7; D gene ambiguous. Looked up from germline, CDR1 is LNHNV and CDR2 is YYDKDF (reference sequence). This CDR3 spans 17 amino acids. Trimming removed 0 bases from V and 1 base from J, with 16 bases in between. CDR3 sequence (DNA): TGTGCCACCAGCAGAGAAAGGGTCAGCCTTATTTCCTACGAGCAGTACTTC. Its translation is CATSRERVSLISYEQYF.

V gene TRBV28 combines with J gene TRBJ2-1; D possibly corresponds to TRBD2 (6 bases). The V and J ends lost 6 bases and 8 bases respectively, with 17 bases between them. The CDR3 consists of 14 residues. Per the germline V gene, CDR1 is MDHEN and CDR2 is SYDVKM. CDR3 protein: CASSSGWGVDEQFF. DNA for the CDR3: TGTGCCAGCAGCTCAGGGTGGGGGGTCGATGAGCAGTTCTTC.

The gene calls are TRBV11-3 and TRBJ2-3; TRBD2 matches 12 bases. Losses at the gene ends were 1 base for V and 4 bases for J; bases not matched to a gene: 3. In germline, CDR1 is SGHNT, CDR2 YENEEA. The CDR3 consists of 16 residues. The CDR3 bases are TGTGCCAGCAGCTTAGGACTAGCGGGAGCGGCAGATACGCAGTATTTT. It is translated as CASSLGLAGAADTQYF. Drawing the rest from reference TRBV11-3 and TRBJ2-3, the complete variable domain is EAGVVQSPRYKIIEKKQPVAFWCNPISGHNTLYWYLQNLGQGPELLIRYENEEAVDDSQLPKDRFSAERLKGVDSTLKIQPAELGDSAVYLCASSLGLAGAADTQYFGPGTRLTVL.

The CDR3 bases are TGTGCCAGCAGTGAACTACAACTAGGTTCACCCCTCCACTTT. Translating gives CASSELQLGSPLHF. This chain uses TRBV6-1 with TRBJ1-6; the D is unclear. Germline V gives CDR1 MNHNS, CDR2 SASEGT. This CDR3 is 14 amino acids long. Between the trimmed V and J ends, which lost 2 bases and 9 bases, there was a span of 11 bases.

This clone was seen a single time. The V call is TRBV10-2, the J call TRBJ2-1, with D perhaps matching TRBD2 (6 bases). The germline CDR1 and CDR2 sequences are WSHSY and SAAADI. V was pared by 2 bases and J by 5 bases, with 16 bases between. This CDR3 spans 16 amino acids. CDR3 loop: CASSELYGRRHNEQFF. The CDR3 nucleotides are TGCGCCAGCAGTGAGCTTTACGGGAGAAGGCACAATGAGCAGTTCTTC.

This chain uses TRBV27 with TRBJ1-4; 10 positions match TRBD1. The length of the CDR3 is 15 residues. V lost 6 bases and J lost 2; bases outside the gene matches: 3. Germline-derived CDR1 and CDR2 are MNHEY and SMNVEV (reference sequence). This chain's CDR3 is CASRGTGETNEKLFF. Written as DNA, the CDR3 is TGTGCCAGCAGGGGGACAGGGGAGACTAATGAAAAACTGTTTTTT.

V gene TRBV27 combines with J gene TRBJ1-5, with D hard to call. The CDR3 covers 14 residues. The germline V and J ends were trimmed by 2 bases and 11 bases, with 16 bases remaining between them. Germline CDR1 is MNHEY and CDR2 is SMNVEV (reference sequence). In DNA form, the CDR3 reads TGTGCCAGCAGTTTAACGTCCCGTCTTTTGGCCCAGCATTTT. It is translated as CASSLTSRLLAQHF.

The rearrangement joins TRBV4-1 to TRBJ2-6; 7 bases match TRBD2. Germline V gives CDR1 MGHRA, CDR2 YSYEKL. This CDR3 has 16 amino acids. V gave up 4 bases and J gave up 0 bases; unmatched junction bases: 3. CDR3 amino acids: CASSPGRGSGANVLTF. In DNA, the CDR3 is TGCGCCAGCAGCCCTGGGAGGGGCTCTGGGGCCAACGTCCTGACTTTC.

The chain combines TRBV7-6 with TRBJ2-3, with TRBD1 matching 7 bases. J lost 2 bases, V lost 4 bases, and 9 bases had no gene match. The CDR3 runs 16 residues. The germline V gene has CDR1 SGHVS and CDR2 FNYEAQ. The CDR3 DNA reads as TGTGCCAGCAGCTCTCGCCAGGGGGTGGCCACAGATACGCAGTATTTT. This sequence encodes CASSSRQGVATDTQYF.

The chain recombines TRBV28 with TRBJ1-5, with D possibly matching TRBD1 (6 bases). Per the germline V gene, CDR1 is MDHEN and CDR2 is SYDVKM. This CDR3 is built from 14 residues. V was shortened by 4 bases and J by 6 bases, with 13 bases between the two germline ends. The CDR3 DNA follows: TGTGCCAGCAGTTACGGAAGAGGGGGTCAGCCCCAGCATTTT. Translated, it gives CASSYGRGGQPQHF.

Concerning this clone: The same CDR3 can be traced to other DNA sequences in this sample. This chain uses TRBV18 with TRBJ2-5; weak D call: TRBD2 (7 bases). CDR1 is KGHSH, CDR2 LQKENI, per germline. The CDR3 runs to 13 residues. Trimming took 3 bases from V and 5 from J, leaving 10 bases between them. For the CDR3, the DNA is TGTGCCAGCTCACCTGGGGGGGGCGAGACCCAGTACTTC. Protein: CASSPGGGETQYF.

The chain recombines TRBV27 with TRBJ1-2, with D unresolved. The V and J ends lost 7 bases and 4 bases respectively, with 13 bases between them. The CDR3 is 13 amino acids. Germline V gene lookup returns CDR1 MNHEY and CDR2 SMNVEV (reference sequence). DNA of the CDR3: TGTGCCAGCACCCCTCGTGGAGGCTATGGCTACACCTTC. Its translation: CASTPRGGYGYTF.

This rearrangement joins TRBV5-1 to TRBJ1-1; D is unresolved. V shed 0 bases and J shed 12 bases, with 24 bases lying between them. This CDR3 is 16 amino acids long. Germline lookup yields CDR1 SGHRS and CDR2 YFSETQ. As DNA, the CDR3 is TGCGCCAGCAGCTTGGGCCCGGGGAGCGCTGTCCGGTCGACTTTCTTT. It yields the protein CASSLGPGSAVRSTFF.

V is TRBV9 and J is TRBJ2-7; the D is unclear. The CDR3 length is 12 residues. From germline, CDR1 is SGDLS and CDR2 YYNGEE. With 3 bases removed from V and 7 bases from J, the gap between germline ends came to 11 bases. The CDR3 nucleotides read TGTGCCAGCAGCGCGAACATGGGGGAGCAGTACTTC. This codes for CASSANMGEQYF.

The rearrangement links TRBV6-4 to TRBJ1-1; 8 bases are shared with TRBD1. Germline values: CDR1 MRHNA, CDR2 SNTAGT. After removal of 5 bases from V and 3 bases from J, the junction contained 8 bases not matched to a gene. The CDR3 sequence is 15 residues long. CDR3 bases: TGTGCCAGCAGTCCTCACAGGGGGAGGGACACTGAAGCTTTCTTT. Its protein is CASSPHRGRDTEAFF.

As DNA, the CDR3 is TGTGCCAGCAGTTCCCCGGGCCTCGGCACTGAAGCTTTCTTT. Translation gives CASSSPGLGTEAFF. The chain recombines TRBV27 with TRBJ1-1; D remains unclear. Germline values: CDR1 MNHEY, CDR2 SMNVEV (reference sequence). This CDR3 is built from 14 residues. V lost 4 bases and J lost 4, with 13 bases in between.

The chain carries TRBV10-3 and TRBJ1-3; the D is unclear. This CDR3 contains 15 residues. V lost 2 bases to trimming and J lost 3 bases, with 11 bases between them. From germline, CDR1 is ENHRY and CDR2 SYGVKD. The CDR3 coding sequence is TGTGCCATCAGTGAGGACCCGGGGAGTGGAAACACCATATATTTT. Protein product: CAISEDPGSGNTIYF.

This rearrangement joins TRBV18 to TRBJ2-3; 12 nucleotides match TRBD2. V lost 1 base and J lost 2; bases outside the gene matches: 1. The germline V gene has CDR1 KGHSH and CDR2 LQKENI. The CDR3 is 16 residues long. In nucleotides, the CDR3 is TGTGCCAGCTCACCACGACTAGCGGGGGCCACAGATACGCAGTATTTT. It codes for CASSPRLAGATDTQYF.

The gene calls are TRBV7-3 and TRBJ1-2; 8 bases agree with TRBD1. CDR3 size: 15 residues. Losses at the gene ends were 5 bases for V and 2 bases for J; bases not matched to a gene: 7. The germline V gene has CDR1 SGHTA and CDR2 FQGTGA. The CDR3, as DNA: TGTGCCAGCAGCCTTATGGCAGGGGGCAACTATGGCTACACCTTC. Translation: CASSLMAGGNYGYTF.

The chain recombines TRBV7-3 with TRBJ2-7; 9 nucleotides line up with TRBD1. The CDR3 is 15 residues long. The germline CDR1 and CDR2 sequences are SGHTA and FQGTGA. The J segment lost 1 base and the V segment lost 5 bases, leaving 6 bases of the junction unmatched. CDR3 coding DNA: TGTGCCAGCAGCCGCTCCGGGACAGGGTCCTACGAGCAGTACTTC. This gives the protein CASSRSGTGSYEQYF. Drawing the rest from reference TRBV7-3 and TRBJ2-7, the complete variable domain is GAGVSQTPSNKVTEKGKYVELRCDPISGHTALYWYRQSLGQGPEFLIYFQGTGAADDSGLPNDRFFAVRPEGSVSTLKIQRTERGDSAVYLCASSRSGTGSYEQYFGPGTRLTVT.

The V and J genes are TRBV7-2 and TRBJ2-7, with D unresolved. V lost 5 bases, J lost 1 base, and 6 bases lay in between. The CDR3 spans 12 residues. Germline CDR1 and CDR2: SGHTA and FQGNSA. CDR3 nucleotide sequence: TGTGCCAGCAGCCCGACGTCCTACGAGCAGTACTTC. Amino acid sequence: CASSPTSYEQYF.

The V gene is TRBV5-1, the J gene TRBJ2-3; D possibly corresponds to TRBD1 (5 bases). The germline gives CDR1 SGHRS, CDR2 YFSETQ. The CDR3 is made up of 15 amino acids. Trimming stripped 0 bases from V and 5 bases from J, with 13 bases between. The CDR3 spells CASSLEQPTGDTQYF. In DNA, the CDR3 is TGCGCCAGCAGCTTGGAGCAGCCAACAGGAGATACGCAGTATTTT.

J is TRBJ2-7 and V is TRBV7-3; D may be TRBD2 (6 bases). CDR3 size: 14 residues. Germline-derived CDR1 and CDR2 are SGHTA and FQGTGA. Trimming cost V 3 bases and J 2 bases, with 11 bases left between them. The CDR3 coding sequence is TGTGCCAGCAGCTTCGGGACTCCTCCCTACGAGCAGTACTTC. Translating gives CASSFGTPPYEQYF.

The CDR3 loop reads CASSFDPYGYTF. The CDR3 coding sequence is TGTGCCAGCAGTTTCGATCCCTATGGCTACACCTTC. This chain joins TRBV28 and TRBJ1-2, with D hard to call. Germline CDR1 and CDR2: MDHEN and SYDVKM. CDR3 size: 12 residues. V lost 3 bases and J lost 4, with 6 bases in between.

This chain joins TRBV6-6 and TRBJ1-3, with D uncertain. This CDR3 is built from 12 residues. Per the germline V gene, CDR1 is MNHNY and CDR2 is SVGAGI (reference sequence). V lost 7 bases and J lost 1, with 5 bases in between. CDR3 residues: CASIGSGNTIYF. The CDR3 region has the DNA TGTGCCAGCATCGGTTCTGGAAACACCATATATTTT.

This chain uses TRBV2 with TRBJ2-3; TRBD2 matches at 12 bases. The CDR3 loop spans 15 amino acids. Trimming removed 6 bases from V and 4 bases from J; junction bases left unmatched: 5. Per germline, CDR1 SNHLY and CDR2 FYNNEI. The CDR3 spells CASRERTSGADTQYF. The CDR3 nucleotides read TGTGCCAGCAGGGAAAGGACTAGCGGGGCAGATACGCAGTATTTT.

The V and J genes are TRBV18 and TRBJ2-2; D ambiguous. Germline V gene lookup returns CDR1 KGHSH and CDR2 LQKENI. This CDR3 comprises 12 residues. The V gene lost 4 bases and the J gene lost 6 bases, with 6 bases spanning the gap. The chain's CDR3 is CASSLLAGELFF. The CDR3, as DNA: TGTGCCAGCTCACTCCTTGCCGGGGAGCTGTTTTTT.

CDR3 protein: CASNPSGTTDTQYF. In nucleotides, the CDR3 is TGCGCCAGCAACCCCTCGGGGACCACAGATACGCAGTATTTT. The chain links TRBV5-1 to TRBJ2-3; the D gene could be TRBD1 or TRBD2 (5 bases each). The germline CDR1 and CDR2 sequences are SGHRS and YFSETQ. The CDR3 sequence is 14 residues long. The V end was cut by 6 bases, the J end by 2 bases, with 13 bases between.

The chain has TRBV6-5 and TRBJ2-3, with TRBD2 matching over 9 bases. The length of the CDR3 is 13 residues. Losses at the gene ends were 6 bases for V and 6 bases for J; bases not matched to a gene: 4. In germline, CDR1 is MNHEY, CDR2 SVGAGI. This chain's CDR3 is CASRAGGADTQYF. The CDR3 DNA is TGTGCCAGCAGGGCGGGGGGGGCGGATACGCAGTATTTT.